This is a list of T cell receptor beta chains from one sample in a study of cytomegalovirus exposure and HLA in healthy donors. Produced via immunoSEQ multiplex PCR; TCRdb's table is partial and in-frame only. Of roughly 220,000 clones listed, roughly 68% are singletons. Specimen: PBMCs. All receptors come from a middle-aged man in good health and CMV-seropositive. Each CDR3 is given with its conserved first and last residue. Each record gives: clone size, V gene, J gene, D gene, CDR3 protein, CDR3 DNA. The D gene is left open where the match is weak. The size of a clone is reported for some rows only, either as once, few or many, or as a class for expanded clones.

.	TRBV5-6	TRBJ2-1	TRBD1	CASSPRDRGIVGQFF	TGTGCCAGCAGCCCCCGGGACAGGGGAATTGTCGGACAGTTCTTC
.	TRBV25-1	TRBJ1-1	.	CASSPPMNTEAFF	TGTGCCAGCAGTCCCCCAATGAACACTGAAGCTTTCTTT
few	TRBV6-4	TRBJ1-1	TRBD1	CASSLDRGGTEAFF	TGTGCCAGCAGCCTTGACAGGGGCGGCACTGAAGCTTTCTTT
once	TRBV27	TRBJ1-1	TRBD1	CASSFIGTGGVTEAFF	TGTGCCAGCAGTTTTATTGGGACAGGCGGAGTCACTGAAGCTTTCTTT
few	TRBV9	TRBJ2-1	.	CASSVSGQTGDEQFF	TGTGCCAGCAGCGTAAGCGGACAGACCGGGGATGAGCAGTTCTTC
few	TRBV9	TRBJ2-2	.	CASSVYGGPGGELFF	TGTGCCAGCAGCGTTTACGGGGGGCCGGGCGGGGAGCTGTTTTTT
.	TRBV6-5	TRBJ2-3	TRBD2	CASSYSAGATDTQYF	TGTGCCAGCAGTTACTCAGCGGGGGCCACAGATACGCAGTATTTT
.	TRBV13	TRBJ1-4	TRBD1	CASSLRTGAREKLFF	TGTGCCAGCAGCCTCCGGACAGGGGCAAGGGAAAAACTGTTTTTT
once	TRBV5-6	TRBJ2-7	TRBD2	CASSLGTSGASSYEQYF	TGTGCCAGCAGCTTGGGGACTAGCGGGGCGAGCTCCTACGAGCAGTACTTC
.	TRBV2	TRBJ2-1	TRBD2	CASNPSGYNEQFF	TGTGCCAGCAACCCTAGCGGATACAATGAGCAGTTCTTC
.	TRBV13	TRBJ2-5	TRBD2	CASSPESGGGRETQYF	TGTGCCAGCAGCCCAGAAAGCGGGGGGGGGAGAGAGACCCAGTACTTC
.	TRBV4-1	TRBJ2-7	.	CASSQVVLGQQYF	TGCGCCAGCAGCCAAGTGGTTCTGGGCCAGCAGTACTTC
.	TRBV4-3	TRBJ2-3	TRBD2	CASSQGGLADTQYF	TGCGCCAGCAGCCAAGGAGGACTAGCAGATACGCAGTATTTT
.	TRBV4-1	TRBJ2-1	.	CASSPLPWGGPYNEQFF	TGCGCCAGCAGCCCATTGCCTTGGGGGGGGCCCTACAATGAGCAGTTCTTC
.	TRBV7-8	TRBJ2-1	TRBD1	CASSPGTVGNEQFF	TGTGCCAGCAGCCCCGGGACAGTCGGCAATGAGCAGTTCTTC
.	TRBV11-1	TRBJ1-1	.	CASSLSVPGWGNTEAFF	TGTGCCAGCAGCTTAAGCGTTCCAGGGTGGGGGAACACTGAAGCTTTCTTT
few	TRBV19	TRBJ1-6	TRBD1	CASGQGEGAPLHF	TGTGCCAGTGGACAGGGGGAGGGAGCACCCCTCCACTTT
.	TRBV2	TRBJ2-4	TRBD1	CASSVPGQGTKNIQYF	TGTGCCAGCAGTGTGCCGGGACAGGGAACCAAAAACATTCAGTACTTC
.	TRBV14	TRBJ2-3	TRBD2	CASSRSGGYLDTQYF	TGTGCCAGCAGCCGAAGCGGGGGGTACCTAGATACGCAGTATTTT
once	TRBV5-6	TRBJ1-2	TRBD1	CASSPDRGGANYGYTF	TGTGCCAGCAGCCCGGACAGGGGGGGAGCTAACTATGGCTACACCTTC
few	TRBV10-2	TRBJ2-2	.	CASSESVTGELFF	TGCGCCAGCAGTGAGTCTGTAACCGGGGAGCTGTTTTTT
.	TRBV5-1	TRBJ2-6	.	CASTSSGSGANVLTF	TGCGCCAGCACCTCCTCGGGGTCTGGGGCCAACGTCCTGACTTTC
few	TRBV6-1	TRBJ1-5	TRBD1	CASRDRGDQPQHF	TGTGCCAGCAGGGACAGGGGAGATCAGCCCCAGCATTTT
.	TRBV2	TRBJ2-2	.	CASTQAGPGELFF	TGTGCCAGCACCCAGGCAGGGCCCGGGGAGCTGTTTTTT
.	TRBV27	TRBJ2-5	.	CASRSQGGETQYF	TGTGCCAGCAGATCGCAGGGAGGAGAGACCCAGTACTTC
.	TRBV6-4	TRBJ1-1	TRBD1	CASSEKGQLNTEAFF	TGTGCCAGCAGTGAGAAGGGACAGCTGAACACTGAAGCTTTCTTT
few	TRBV7-2	TRBJ1-4	.	CASSLATGPNEKLFF	TGTGCCAGCAGCTTAGCCACAGGGCCGAATGAAAAACTGTTTTTT
.	TRBV7-2	TRBJ2-3	.	CASSLAYGDTQYF	TGTGCCAGCAGCTTAGCTTACGGAGATACGCAGTATTTT
.	TRBV5-1	TRBJ2-1	.	CASSLRASAEQFF	TGCGCCAGCAGCTTGCGGGCTAGCGCGGAGCAGTTCTTC
.	TRBV5-1	TRBJ2-1	TRBD2	CASSFSSGGPPNEQFF	TGCGCCAGCAGCTTTTCTAGCGGGGGACCTCCCAATGAGCAGTTCTTC
few	TRBV29-1	TRBJ1-5	.	CSVGTFSNQPQHF	TGCAGCGTTGGCACTTTTAGCAATCAGCCCCAGCATTTT
once	TRBV7-9	TRBJ2-3	TRBD1	CASRTTGGSRNTQYF	TGTGCCAGCAGAACGACAGGGGGCTCACGGAATACGCAGTATTTT
.	TRBV5-6	TRBJ1-1	TRBD1	CASSWDRGRGTEAFF	TGTGCCAGCAGCTGGGACAGGGGGCGAGGAACTGAAGCTTTCTTT
.	TRBV7-8	TRBJ1-1	.	CASSSTVPEAFF	TGTGCCAGCAGCTCAACAGTCCCAGAAGCTTTCTTT
.	TRBV27	TRBJ2-7	.	CASTLRGDLTYEQYF	TGTGCCAGCACTCTTAGGGGCGATTTGACCTACGAGCAGTACTTC